Shown below are 16 T cell receptor beta chains from a single sample sequenced in a study of blood T cell repertoires in COVID-19. Profiling relied on immunoSEQ multiplex PCR, and the TCRdb table lists in-frame clones only, not all of them. Of some 530,000 clones listed, approximately 85% were seen once; the top ten hold about 3.2%. The material sequenced was peripheral blood. Receptors originate from a human donor in a cohort sampled during active COVID-19.

V usage is TRBV5-1 and J usage is TRBJ1-1, with 7 bases fitting TRBD1. Trimming cost V 7 bases and J 1 base; bases outside gene matches: 7. This CDR3 has 14 residues. Germline lookup yields CDR1 SGHRS and CDR2 YFSETQ. CDR3 coding DNA: TGCGCCAGCGGCAACGGACAGGAGAACACTGAAGCTTTCTTT. As protein: CASGNGQENTEAFF.

This rearrangement joins TRBV25-1 to TRBJ1-2; D not certain. The germline CDR1 and CDR2 sequences are MGHDK and SYGVNS. This CDR3 is built from 12 residues. Deletions cut 1 base from V and 4 bases from J, with 4 bases between. The CDR3 is CASSESSYGYTF. For the CDR3, the DNA is TGTGCCAGCAGTGAATCCTCCTATGGCTACACCTTC.

This chain joins TRBV9 and TRBJ2-6, with D unresolved. CDR1 is SGDLS and CDR2 is YYNGEE in the germline V gene. V dropped 0 bases and J dropped 3 bases, with 7 bases sitting between them. The CDR3 is 15 amino acids. The chain's CDR3 is CASSVGAFGANVLTF. The CDR3 DNA follows: TGTGCCAGCAGCGTAGGGGCGTTTGGGGCCAACGTCCTGACTTTC.

This rearrangement joins TRBV2 to TRBJ2-2; 7 bases are shared with TRBD1. The germline gives CDR1 SNHLY, CDR2 FYNNEI. This CDR3 spans 15 amino acids. With 2 bases clipped from V and 0 bases from J, the junction kept 0 bases outside the gene matches. The CDR3 nucleotides read TGTGCCAGCAGTGAACAGGGGGCGAACACCGGGGAGCTGTTTTTT. Protein product: CASSEQGANTGELFF.

The V call is TRBV18, the J call TRBJ1-4; D uncertain. Trimming took off 3 bases at V and 3 bases at J, with 11 bases between the two ends. The germline CDR1 and CDR2 sequences are KGHSH and LQKENI. CDR3 length equals 15 residues. The CDR3 sequence: CASSPQAHANEKLFF. CDR3 nucleotides: TGTGCCAGCTCACCCCAGGCGCACGCTAATGAAAAACTGTTTTTT.

This clone was seen a few times. The chain links TRBV10-1 to TRBJ2-1; 12 positions match TRBD2. Trimming removed 8 bases from V and 9 bases from J; junction bases left unmatched: 8. The CDR3 length is 14 residues. The V gene's germline CDR1 is WNHNN and CDR2 SYGVQD (reference sequence). CDR3 sequence: CASGGLAGPREQFF. The CDR3 coding sequence is TGCGCCAGCGGGGGACTAGCGGGCCCCCGTGAGCAGTTCTTC.

The chain joins TRBV11-3 to TRBJ2-1; perhaps TRBD2 as D (5 bases). Germline lookup yields CDR1 SGHNT and CDR2 YENEEA. Trimming removed 2 bases at V and 5 bases at J, with 16 bases between. The CDR3 consists of 16 residues. CDR3 bases: TGTGCCAGCAGCTTAAACGGGGATAGTTACGACAATGAGCAGTTCTTC. Its protein product is CASSLNGDSYDNEQFF.

This chain joins TRBV5-1 and TRBJ1-1, with D perhaps TRBD1 (6 bases). The CDR3 length is 14 residues. Germline-derived CDR1 and CDR2 are SGHRS and YFSETQ. Trimming left V 4 bases short and J 5 bases short, with 15 bases between. The CDR3 here is CASSPRGAVTEAFF. The CDR3 DNA reads as TGCGCCAGCAGCCCCCGGGGGGCGGTTACTGAAGCTTTCTTT.

This clone has just a few counts. This chain uses TRBV5-1 with TRBJ1-4, with a weak D call TRBD1 (6 bases). V lost 2 bases, J lost 10 bases, and 12 bases lay in between. This CDR3 has 13 amino acids. Germline V gene lookup returns CDR1 SGHRS and CDR2 YFSETQ. CDR3: CASSFDRFGKLFF. The DNA for the CDR3 is TGCGCCAGCAGCTTTGACAGGTTCGGAAAACTGTTTTTT. The entire variable domain, with the rest obtained from reference TRBV5-1 and TRBJ1-4, is as follows: KAGVTQTPRYLIKTRGQQVTLSCSPISGHRSVSWYQQTPGQGLQFLFEYFSETQRNKGNFPGRFSGRQFSNSRSEMNVSTLELGDSALYLCASSFDRFGKLFFGSGTQLSVL.

J is TRBJ2-1 and V is TRBV5-4; the D is unclear. CDR3 length: 15 residues. The germline V gene has CDR1 SGHNT and CDR2 YYREEE (reference sequence). Trimming removed 4 bases at V and 2 bases at J, with 13 bases between. CDR3 sequence (DNA): TGTGCCAGCAGCCCCGGAGTTTTCCCCTACAATGAGCAGTTCTTC. Translating it yields CASSPGVFPYNEQFF.

The rearrangement links TRBV7-3 to TRBJ2-3; D perhaps matches TRBD2 (5 bases). The CDR3 has 14 amino acids. CDR1 SGHTA and CDR2 FQGTGA come from the germline V gene. Trimming left V 5 bases short and J 6 bases short, with 15 bases between. CDR3 nucleotides: TGTGCCAGCAGCCTGGGGAGTTCAGATGATACGCAGTATTTT. Translated, it gives CASSLGSSDDTQYF.

This clone was seen a single time. This chain connects TRBV2 to TRBJ2-1; D possibly corresponds to TRBD1 (6 bases). This CDR3 is 14 amino acids long. Germline V gene sequence: CDR1 SNHLY, CDR2 FYNNEI. V lost 4 bases and J 7 bases, leaving 14 bases between the germline ends. The CDR3 spells CASSGGRNPNEQFF. The CDR3 region has the DNA TGTGCCAGCAGTGGGGGGCGGAATCCAAATGAGCAGTTCTTC.

This chain uses TRBV3-1 (or the pseudogene TRBV3-2) with TRBJ1-1; D is unresolved. Trimming removed 2 bases at V and 7 bases at J, with 5 bases between. CDR1 and CDR2 (germline): LGHDT, YNNKEL (reference sequence). The CDR3 contains 11 residues. The CDR3 region is CASSQIGEAFF. CDR3 nucleotide sequence: TGTGCCAGCAGCCAAATCGGTGAAGCTTTCTTT.

The chain carries TRBV3-1 (or the pseudogene TRBV3-2) and TRBJ1-1; possible D gene TRBD1, 6 bases. Deletions cut 1 base from V and 3 bases from J, with 12 bases between. Looked up from germline, CDR1 is LGHDT and CDR2 is YNNKEL (reference sequence). This CDR3 comprises 15 residues. The CDR3 DNA reads TGTGCCAGCAGCCAAGCCGACAGGTCCCACACTGAAGCTTTCTTT. Encoded protein: CASSQADRSHTEAFF.

The chain carries TRBV4-1 and TRBJ1-5; tentatively, D is TRBD1 (5 bases). In germline, CDR1 is MGHRA, CDR2 YSYEKL. V lost 0 bases, J lost 0 bases, and 12 bases lay in between. The CDR3 length is 17 residues. CDR3 nucleotides: TGCGCCAGCAGCCAAGAATTCAGGGTATATAGCAATCAGCCCCAGCATTTT. It codes for CASSQEFRVYSNQPQHF.

V and J are TRBV27 and TRBJ2-3; the D is unclear. The CDR3 length is 14 residues. Trimming removed 6 bases from V and 2 bases from J, with 12 bases in between. Germline V CDR1 and CDR2: MNHEY, SMNVEV (reference sequence). In nucleotides, the CDR3 is TGTGCCAGCAGCCCACGTTTAGACACAGATACGCAGTATTTT. Translated: CASSPRLDTDTQYF.